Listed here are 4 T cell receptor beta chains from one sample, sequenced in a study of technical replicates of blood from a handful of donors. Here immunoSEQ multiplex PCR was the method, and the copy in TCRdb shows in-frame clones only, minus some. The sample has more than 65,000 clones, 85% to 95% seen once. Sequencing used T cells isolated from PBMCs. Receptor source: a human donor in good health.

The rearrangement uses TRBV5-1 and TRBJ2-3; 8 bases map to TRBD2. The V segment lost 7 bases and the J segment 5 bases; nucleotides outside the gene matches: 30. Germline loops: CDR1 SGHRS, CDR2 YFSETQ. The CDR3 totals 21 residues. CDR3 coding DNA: TGCGCCAGCCCTCGGAAGCAGGGACCTCTTTCGGGAGGGCCTCGTGTAGATACGCAGTATTTT. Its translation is CASPRKQGPLSGGPRVDTQYF.

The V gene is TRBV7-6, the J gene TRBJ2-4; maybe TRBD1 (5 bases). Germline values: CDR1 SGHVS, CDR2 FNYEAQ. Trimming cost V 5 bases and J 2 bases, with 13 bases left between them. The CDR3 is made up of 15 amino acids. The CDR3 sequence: CASSPGPGTKNIQYF. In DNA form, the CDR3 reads TGTGCCAGCAGCCCTGGGCCAGGGACCAAAAACATTCAGTACTTC.

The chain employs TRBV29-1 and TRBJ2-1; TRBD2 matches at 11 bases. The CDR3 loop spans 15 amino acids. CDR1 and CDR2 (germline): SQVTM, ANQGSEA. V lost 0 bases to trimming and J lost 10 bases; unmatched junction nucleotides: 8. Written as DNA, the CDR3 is TGCAGCGTTGAAGAGTCTAGCGGGAGGATCGGGGAGCAGTTCTTC. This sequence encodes CSVEESSGRIGEQFF.

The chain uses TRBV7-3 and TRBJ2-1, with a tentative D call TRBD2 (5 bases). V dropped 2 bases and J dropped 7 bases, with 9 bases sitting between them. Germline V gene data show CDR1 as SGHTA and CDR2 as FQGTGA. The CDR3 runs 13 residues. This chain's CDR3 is CASSLAGVNEQFF. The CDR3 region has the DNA TGTGCCAGCAGCTTAGCGGGTGTAAATGAGCAGTTCTTC. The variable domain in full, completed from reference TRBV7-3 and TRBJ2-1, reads GAGVSQTPSNKVTEKGKYVELRCDPISGHTALYWYRQSLGQGPEFLIYFQGTGAADDSGLPNDRFFAVRPEGSVSTLKIQRTERGDSAVYLCASSLAGVNEQFFGPGTRLTVL.